This TCR beta chain was retrieved from a study of blood T cell repertoires in COVID-19. On the study more broadly: The United States, Italy and Spain supplied acute and convalescent COVID-19 samples. The analysed material was cDNA or gDNA that came from T cells, B-cell-depleted T cells, or PBMCs.

There are 14 residues in the CDR3. V was shortened by 0 bases and J by 7 bases, with 10 bases between the two germline ends. Germline V CDR1 and CDR2: SGHDT, YYEEEE. Methods used by the authors: Counts of nucleated cells, estimated from reference gene primer amplification, were obtained. TCRdb's copy holds only in-frame clones and misses some; the assay was immunoSEQ multiplex PCR. V and J calls and clone size follow that table, whereas D and trimming were derived from the DNA. The data show about 53,000 clones, more than 85% seen once. The receptor was derived from a human donor in a cohort sampled during active COVID-19. The rearrangement links TRBV5-6 to TRBJ2-2; D remains ambiguous. The specimen sequenced was peripheral blood. This chain's CDR3 is CASSLDGFGGELFF. The CDR3 DNA reads TGTGCCAGCAGCTTGGACGGGTTCGGCGGGGAGCTGTTTTTT. Looking up the rest from reference TRBV5-6 and TRBJ2-2 gives the full variable domain: DAGVTQSPTHLIKTRGQQVTLRCSPKSGHDTVSWYQQALGQGPQFIFQYYEEEERQRGNFPDRFSGHQFPNYSSELNVNALLLGDSALYLCASSLDGFGGELFFGEGSRLTVL.